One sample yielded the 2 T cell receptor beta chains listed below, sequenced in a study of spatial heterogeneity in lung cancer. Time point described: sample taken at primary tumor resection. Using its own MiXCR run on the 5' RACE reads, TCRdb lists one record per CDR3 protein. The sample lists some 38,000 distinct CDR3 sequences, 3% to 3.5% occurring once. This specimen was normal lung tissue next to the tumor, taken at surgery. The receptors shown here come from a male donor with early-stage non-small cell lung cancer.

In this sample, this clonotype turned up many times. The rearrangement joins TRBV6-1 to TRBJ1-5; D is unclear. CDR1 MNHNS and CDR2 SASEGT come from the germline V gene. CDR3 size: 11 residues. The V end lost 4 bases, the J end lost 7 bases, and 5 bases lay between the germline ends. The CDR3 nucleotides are TGTGCCAGCAGTGTGGAGCAGCCCCAGCATTTT. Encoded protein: CASSVEQPQHF.

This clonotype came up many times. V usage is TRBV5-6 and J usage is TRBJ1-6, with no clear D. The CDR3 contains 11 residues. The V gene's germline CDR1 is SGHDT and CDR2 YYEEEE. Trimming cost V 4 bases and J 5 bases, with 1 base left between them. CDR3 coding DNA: TGTGCCAGCAGCCATAATTCACCCCTCCACTTT. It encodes CASSHNSPLHF.